The 31 T cell receptor beta chains listed next were all sequenced from one sample in a study of blood T cell repertoires in COVID-19. The assay was immunoSEQ multiplex PCR, and TCRdb's table has in-frame clones only and misses some. The table includes about 240,000 clones, more than 85% detected once. Sequencing used peripheral blood. Receptors originate from a woman in her seventies with active or convalescent COVID-19.

V and J are TRBV25-1 and TRBJ2-5; no definite D call. Germline values: CDR1 MGHDK, CDR2 SYGVNS. The V and J ends lost 3 bases and 5 bases respectively, with 4 bases between them. The CDR3 has 11 amino acids. The chain's CDR3 is CASSDGETQYF. DNA for the CDR3: TGTGCCAGCAGTGACGGGGAGACCCAGTACTTC. The whole variable domain, filled in from reference TRBV25-1 and TRBJ2-5, reads EADIYQTPRYLVIGTGKKITLECSQTMGHDKMYWYQQDPGMELHLIHYSYGVNSTEKGDLSSESTVSRIRTEHFPLTLESARPSHTSQYLCASSDGETQYFGPGTRLLVL.

The chain is built from TRBV7-9 and TRBJ2-3; D not resolved. The germline CDR1 and CDR2 sequences are SEHNR and FQNEAQ (reference sequence). The germline V and J ends were trimmed by 0 bases and 4 bases, with 8 bases remaining between them. CDR3 length: 14 amino acids. The CDR3 reads CASSLAVQADTQYF. DNA of the CDR3: TGTGCCAGCAGCTTAGCGGTCCAGGCAGATACGCAGTATTTT.

A single count supports this clone. This chain links TRBV18 with TRBJ2-7; a weak D match, TRBD1 (5 bases). The CDR3 runs 14 residues. V lost 3 bases to trimming and J lost 3 bases, with 12 bases between them. The germline CDR1 and CDR2 sequences are KGHSH and LQKENI. The CDR3 reads CASSPTPGIYEQYF. CDR3 in DNA: TGTGCCAGCTCACCTACTCCAGGGATCTACGAGCAGTACTTC.

This chain connects TRBV24-1 to TRBJ1-1; 10 bases match TRBD1. Germline V CDR1 and CDR2: KGHDR, SFDVKD. The J segment lost 5 bases and the V segment lost 6 bases, leaving 8 bases of the junction unmatched. The CDR3 runs to 15 residues. CDR3 amino acids: CATSSSGTGDTEAFF. As DNA, the CDR3 is TGTGCCACCAGTTCGTCTGGGACAGGGGATACTGAAGCTTTCTTT.

This chain links TRBV7-2 with TRBJ2-7; D remains unclear. The V end was cut by 1 base, the J end by 6 bases, with 7 bases between. The CDR3 totals 12 residues. Germline V gene lookup returns CDR1 SGHTA and CDR2 FQGNSA. The CDR3 loop reads CASSLVASEQYF. CDR3 sequence (DNA): TGTGCCAGCAGCTTAGTGGCTAGCGAGCAGTACTTC. The variable domain in full, with the rest retrieved from reference TRBV7-2 and TRBJ2-7, is GAGVSQSPSNKVTEKGKDVELRCDPISGHTALYWYRQSLGQGLEFLIYFQGNSAPDKSGLPSDRFSAERTGGSVSTLTIQRTQQEDSAVYLCASSLVASEQYFGPGTRLTVT.

This chain connects TRBV7-3 to TRBJ2-3; the match to TRBD1 covers 7 bases. The CDR3 is 15 residues long. With V trimmed by 5 bases and J by 1 base, 6 bases remained unmatched. The germline gives CDR1 SGHTA, CDR2 FQGTGA. The chain's CDR3 is CASSATGTGTDTQYF. The CDR3 coding sequence is TGTGCCAGCAGCGCAACCGGGACAGGCACAGATACGCAGTATTTT.

This sequence joins TRBV15 and TRBJ2-1, with 7 nucleotides matching TRBD2. Germline V lookup: CDR1 LNHNV, CDR2 YYDKDF (reference sequence). V lost 8 bases to trimming and J lost 7 bases; unmatched junction nucleotides: 5. This CDR3 has 12 residues. The CDR3 is CATSSGTNEQFF. DNA for the CDR3: TGTGCCACCTCCAGCGGGACGAATGAGCAGTTCTTC.

The chain uses TRBV18 and TRBJ2-7; perhaps TRBD1 as D (6 bases). Trimming cost V 8 bases and J 3 bases, with 11 bases left between them. This CDR3 has 12 amino acids. CDR1 is KGHSH, CDR2 LQKENI, per germline. The CDR3 nucleotides are TGTGCCAGCAGCCCCAGGGGCTACGAGCAGTACTTC. Translation gives CASSPRGYEQYF.

This clone was counted between two and nine times. The chain is built from TRBV9 and TRBJ2-2, with D maybe TRBD2 (5 bases). CDR3 length: 16 residues. V was pared by 2 bases and J by 4 bases, with 15 bases between. CDR1 SGDLS and CDR2 YYNGEE come from the germline V gene. CDR3 sequence: CASSVEGTVLTGELFF. The CDR3 DNA is TGTGCCAGCAGCGTTGAGGGCACAGTTCTCACCGGGGAGCTGTTTTTT.

J is TRBJ2-3 and V is TRBV7-6; D not certain. Per the germline V gene, CDR1 is SGHVS and CDR2 is FNYEAQ. This CDR3 spans 16 amino acids. V lost 3 bases to trimming and J lost 0 bases, with 13 bases between them. The CDR3 loop is CASSFKRSLSTDTQYF. The CDR3 bases are TGTGCCAGCAGCTTCAAGCGAAGTCTGAGCACAGATACGCAGTATTTT.

V usage is TRBV7-9 and J usage is TRBJ2-1, with D tentatively TRBD1 (7 bases). The V end was cut by 0 bases, the J end by 7 bases, with 13 bases between. Germline V gene data show CDR1 as SEHNR and CDR2 as FQNEAQ (reference sequence). The CDR3 has 15 amino acids. In nucleotides, the CDR3 is TGTGCCAGCAGCTTAGCGGGTCCAGGGGGGAATGAGCAGTTCTTC. Amino acid sequence: CASSLAGPGGNEQFF.

This chain joins TRBV19 and TRBJ1-1; D is uncertain. Deletions cut 5 bases from V and 13 bases from J, with 26 bases between. The CDR3 runs 15 residues. Germline V lookup: CDR1 LNHDA, CDR2 SQIVND (reference sequence). The CDR3 sequence is CASSSSPDGTSAGFF. DNA for the CDR3: TGTGCCAGTAGTTCATCCCCGGACGGAACCTCGGCGGGTTTCTTT.

This rearrangement joins TRBV5-4 to TRBJ2-2; 9 positions match TRBD1. Germline CDR1 is SGHNT and CDR2 is YYREEE (reference sequence). With V trimmed by 4 bases and J by 4 bases, 5 bases remained unmatched. This CDR3 has 15 residues. The CDR3 DNA reads TGTGCCAGCAGCGGGAGGACAGGGGCCACCGGGGAGCTGTTTTTT. Protein sequence: CASSGRTGATGELFF. Full variable domain (remainder filled in from reference TRBV5-4 and TRBJ2-2): ETGVTQSPTHLIKTRGQQVTLRCSSQSGHNTVSWYQQALGQGPQFIFQYYREEENGRGNFPPRFSGLQFPNYSSELNVNALELDDSALYLCASSGRTGATGELFFGEGSRLTVL.

This clone has just one count. The V and J genes are TRBV6-4 and TRBJ2-7, with D hard to call. The CDR3 is 15 residues long. Trimming left V 5 bases short and J 2 bases short, with 16 bases between. CDR1 is MRHNA, CDR2 SNTAGT, per germline. The CDR3 loop reads CASSILLSSPYEQYF. DNA of the CDR3: TGTGCCAGCAGTATCCTCTTGTCTTCCCCCTACGAGCAGTACTTC.

The rearrangement links TRBV5-4 to TRBJ1-1; no clear D gene. The germline V gene has CDR1 SGHNT and CDR2 YYREEE (reference sequence). The CDR3 contains 14 residues. V shed 1 base and J shed 1 base, with 8 bases lying between them. In nucleotides, the CDR3 is TGTGCCAGCAGCTTGTGGCTGTCGAACACTGAAGCTTTCTTT. Its protein is CASSLWLSNTEAFF.

The rearrangement joins TRBV2 to TRBJ1-1, with D possibly TRBD1 on 5 matching bases. CDR3 size: 15 residues. Trimming took off 6 bases at V and 7 bases at J, with 21 bases between the two ends. Germline V gene data show CDR1 as SNHLY and CDR2 as FYNNEI. As DNA, the CDR3 is TGTGCCAGCAGCTTTCCTAAGGGGCGGCGGGATGAAGCTTTCTTT. Amino acids: CASSFPKGRRDEAFF.

The chain joins TRBV5-1 to TRBJ1-5; D is ambiguous. The CDR3 length is 15 residues. The germline V gene has CDR1 SGHRS and CDR2 YFSETQ. V gave up 0 bases and J gave up 1 base, with 8 bases separating them. The chain's CDR3 is CASSLDVASNQPQHF. CDR3 nucleotides: TGCGCCAGCAGCTTGGACGTAGCGAGCAATCAGCCCCAGCATTTT.

The J gene is TRBJ1-6, the V gene TRBV11-2, with 7 bases aligning to TRBD1. CDR1 and CDR2 from the germline V gene are SGHAT and FQNNGV. Trimming cost V 2 bases and J 7 bases; bases outside gene matches: 2. The length of the CDR3 is 14 residues. The DNA for the CDR3 is TGTGCCAGCAGCTTATCAGGGGGGAATTCACCCCTCCACTTT. Amino acids: CASSLSGGNSPLHF.

This chain connects TRBV5-1 to TRBJ2-5; the D gene is possibly TRBD1 (7 bases). The CDR3 covers 14 residues. In germline, CDR1 is SGHRS, CDR2 YFSETQ. V was pared by 4 bases and J by 4 bases, with 14 bases between. The CDR3 protein is CASSLRGVRETQYF. CDR3 DNA sequence: TGCGCCAGCAGCCTCAGGGGGGTTAGAGAGACCCAGTACTTC.

In DNA form, the CDR3 reads TGTGCCAGCACCACCGGGAATGAGCAGTTCTTC. Translation gives CASTTGNEQFF. The J gene is TRBJ2-1, the V gene TRBV3-1 (or the pseudogene TRBV3-2); D not resolved. Trimming removed 7 bases from V and 7 bases from J, with 8 bases in between. The CDR3 consists of 11 residues. Germline-derived CDR1 and CDR2 are LGHDT and YNNKEL (reference sequence).

This rearrangement joins TRBV4-3 to TRBJ1-3, with 8 bases that match TRBD1. The CDR3 is made up of 16 amino acids. Trimming removed 5 bases from V and 2 bases from J; junction bases left unmatched: 8. Germline lookup yields CDR1 LGHNA and CDR2 YSLEER. The CDR3 protein is CASSSRDRLAGNTIYF. In nucleotides, the CDR3 is TGCGCCAGCAGCTCCCGGGACAGGCTCGCTGGAAACACCATATATTTT.

The chain employs TRBV5-4 and TRBJ1-3; possible D gene TRBD1, 5 bases. CDR3 length equals 16 residues. V shed 0 bases and J shed 0 bases, with 10 bases lying between them. Germline assignment: CDR1 SGHNT and CDR2 YYREEE (reference sequence). Written as DNA, the CDR3 is TGTGCCAGCAGCTTGGGCAGGGACTTCTCTGGAAACACCATATATTTT. Its translation: CASSLGRDFSGNTIYF.

This clone has a single count. The chain combines TRBV6-5 with TRBJ1-2; 9 bases align to TRBD1. V shed 8 bases and J 7 bases; nucleotides not matched to a gene: 11. The germline CDR1 and CDR2 sequences are MNHEY and SVGAGI. The CDR3 runs to 14 residues. CDR3 residues: CASSHTGQGVGYTF. The CDR3 bases are TGTGCCAGCTCGCACACGGGACAGGGAGTTGGCTACACCTTC.

The rearrangement joins TRBV6-5 to TRBJ1-2, with 9 bases aligning to TRBD1. The CDR3 consists of 15 residues. Germline CDR1 MNHEY, CDR2 SVGAGI. The V gene end was trimmed by 0 bases and the J gene end by 5 bases; junction bases not matched to a gene: 4. In DNA, the CDR3 is TGTGCCAGCAGTTACTCGGGGACAGGGAGTTATGGCTACACCTTC. The encoded protein is CASSYSGTGSYGYTF.

This rearrangement joins TRBV9 to TRBJ2-3, with TRBD2 identical over 8 bases. This CDR3 comprises 17 residues. V trimming: 0 bases; J trimming: 4 bases; junction bases outside the gene matches: 10. CDR1 is SGDLS and CDR2 is YYNGEE in the germline V gene. CDR3 residues: CASSVGNVGGVADTQYF. The CDR3 DNA sequence: TGTGCCAGCAGCGTAGGAAATGTCGGGGGGGTGGCAGATACGCAGTATTTT.

This chain connects TRBV10-3 to TRBJ2-1; TRBD2 agrees at 10 bases. The germline CDR1 and CDR2 sequences are ENHRY and SYGVKD. V trimming: 7 bases; J trimming: 7 bases; junction bases outside the gene matches: 7. This CDR3 has 14 amino acids. Here the CDR3 reads CAITSAGGRNEQFF. The CDR3 nucleotides read TGTGCCATCACTTCAGCGGGGGGGCGGAATGAGCAGTTCTTC.

The V call is TRBV18, the J call TRBJ1-5, with D perhaps matching TRBD1 (6 bases). The germline V gene encodes CDR1 KGHSH and CDR2 LQKENI. This CDR3 has 14 amino acids. V lost 4 bases and J 4 bases, leaving 11 bases between the germline ends. CDR3: CASSQQGPNQPQHF. As DNA, the CDR3 is TGTGCCAGCTCACAACAGGGCCCGAATCAGCCCCAGCATTTT.

V is TRBV15 and J is TRBJ1-6; TRBD1 is a possible D gene (5 bases). The CDR3 length is 16 residues. Trimming took off 1 base at V and 7 bases at J, with 14 bases between the two ends. Germline assignment: CDR1 LNHNV and CDR2 YYDKDF (reference sequence). CDR3 DNA sequence: TGTGCCACCAGCAGAGGGTGGGGGGACTCGAATTCACCCCTCCACTTT. Translating it yields CATSRGWGDSNSPLHF.

The chain combines TRBV25-1 with TRBJ1-2, with no clear D. V was clipped by 2 bases and J by 11 bases, with 21 bases between them. This CDR3 has 15 residues. The germline V gene encodes CDR1 MGHDK and CDR2 SYGVNS. The CDR3 protein is CASSEGSGIITGYTF. In DNA form, the CDR3 reads TGTGCCAGCAGTGAAGGGTCGGGAATTATCACTGGGTACACCTTC.

This clone has a single count. The V and J genes are TRBV14 and TRBJ1-4; 8 bases are shared with TRBD1. The CDR3 has 16 residues. Germline trimming cut 2 bases from V and 2 bases from J; bases unmatched to any gene: 4. Germline V lookup: CDR1 SGHDN, CDR2 FVKESK. The CDR3 bases are TGTGCCAGCAGCCAACCCGGACAGGGTACTAATGAAAAACTGTTTTTT. This codes for CASSQPGQGTNEKLFF.

The chain combines TRBV12-3 or TRBV12-4 with TRBJ1-2; 10 bases align to TRBD1. V shed 4 bases and J 7 bases; nucleotides not matched to a gene: 3. The CDR3 is 13 amino acids. The CDR3 spells CASSWGQGSGYTF. Here the CDR3 DNA reads TGTGCCAGCAGTTGGGGACAGGGGTCTGGCTACACCTTC.